These 30 T cell receptor beta chains originate from one sample sequenced in a study of response to subunit inactivated influenza vaccine. TCRdb analysed the RT-PCR reads with MiXCR anew, one entry per CDR3 protein. The top ten hold 11% of the sample, which has roughly 570,000 distinct CDR3 sequences, 13% to 15% seen once. This material consisted of PBMCs from blood, taken about 11 days after vaccination. These receptors were obtained from a man between 50 and 59 years old who received an inactivated influenza vaccine.

The rearrangement uses TRBV10-3 and TRBJ2-5, with 9 positions matching TRBD2. Germline V gives CDR1 ENHRY, CDR2 SYGVKD. This CDR3 is 16 amino acids long. The V and J ends lost 6 bases and 4 bases, in that order; junction bases with no gene match: 12. The CDR3 loop is CAIRDGGSGSGETQYF. The DNA for the CDR3 is TGTGCCATCAGGGACGGGGGTAGCGGGAGTGGAGAGACCCAGTACTTC.

This clonotype has only a few counts. The V gene is TRBV27, the J gene TRBJ2-2; a weak D match, TRBD2 (5 bases). In germline, CDR1 is MNHEY, CDR2 SMNVEV (reference sequence). This CDR3 has 17 amino acids. Trimming stripped 4 bases from V and 6 bases from J, with 21 bases between. The CDR3 sequence is CASSSRAVIARSGELFF. As DNA, the CDR3 is TGTGCCAGCAGTTCACGGGCTGTAATAGCGAGGTCCGGGGAGCTGTTTTTT.

The rearrangement uses TRBV20-1 and TRBJ2-7; 9 nucleotides align to TRBD1. This CDR3 region has 14 residues. Germline assignment: CDR1 DFQATT and CDR2 SNEGSKA (reference sequence). The J segment lost 6 bases and the V segment lost 0 bases, leaving 6 bases of the junction unmatched. Here the CDR3 DNA reads TGCAGTGCTAGAGATCTTACAGGGGGCGGCGAGCAGTACTTC. This gives the protein CSARDLTGGGEQYF.

The sample holds a few counts of this clonotype. The V call is TRBV20-1, the J call TRBJ2-7, with D perhaps matching TRBD1 (5 bases). Trimming removed 0 bases from V and 4 bases from J, with 22 bases in between. CDR3 length: 17 amino acids. Germline lookup yields CDR1 DFQATT and CDR2 SNEGSKA (reference sequence). The CDR3 nucleotides are TGCAGTGCTAGAGATCTGGCTAGGACAAAAAAGGGATACGAGCAGTACTTC. Translating it yields CSARDLARTKKGYEQYF.

This clonotype occurred many times. The V call is TRBV6-1, the J call TRBJ1-1, with 7 bases identical to TRBD1. The germline gives CDR1 MNHNS, CDR2 SASEGT. This CDR3 has 14 amino acids. Trimming at V came to 5 bases and at J to 8 bases, leaving 11 bases not matched to a gene. CDR3: CASSPPGQLPEAFF. The DNA for the CDR3 is TGTGCCAGCAGTCCCCCGGGACAGCTGCCCGAAGCTTTCTTT.

The chain carries TRBV7-2 and TRBJ2-7; tentative D call: TRBD2 (5 bases). Trimming cost V 4 bases and J 6 bases, with 16 bases left between them. Germline V lookup: CDR1 SGHTA, CDR2 FQGNSA. The CDR3 is 14 amino acids. The CDR3 here is CASSSGPGYREQYF. As DNA, the CDR3 is TGTGCCAGCAGCTCCGGACCGGGGTACCGCGAGCAGTACTTC.

The chain joins TRBV10-3 to TRBJ2-7; D not certain. Germline V gene lookup returns CDR1 ENHRY and CDR2 SYGVKD. V was trimmed by 8 bases and J by 6 bases, leaving 17 bases between them. The CDR3 loop spans 13 amino acids. CDR3 in DNA: TGTGCCATCCAACAAGACCAGAACGGCGAGCAGTACTTC. Residues: CAIQQDQNGEQYF.

This clonotype was observed a handful of times. The genes are TRBV4-1 and TRBJ2-3; TRBD1 or TRBD2 may be the D gene (6 bases each). This CDR3 comprises 16 residues. Germline CDR1 is MGHRA and CDR2 is YSYEKL. Trimming left V 4 bases short and J 2 bases short, with 16 bases between. Here the CDR3 reads CASSLGGSLFTDTQYF. CDR3 DNA: TGCGCCAGCAGCCTAGGGGGGTCACTATTCACAGATACGCAGTATTTT.

This clonotype was counted a few times. This chain connects TRBV3-1 to TRBJ2-6; D gene ambiguous. CDR1 is LGHDT, CDR2 YNNKEL, per germline (reference sequence). Trimming removed 3 bases from V and 4 bases from J, with 1 base in between. The CDR3 runs 12 residues. In DNA form, the CDR3 reads TGTGCCAGCAGCCAGGGGGCCAACGTCCTGACTTTC. Its protein product is CASSQGANVLTF.

The CDR3 loop is CASSLSGTGFQPQHF. In DNA, the CDR3 is TGTGCCAGCAGTCTCTCCGGGACAGGGTTTCAGCCCCAGCATTTT. The V gene is TRBV12-3 or TRBV12-4, the J gene TRBJ1-5; 9 bases match TRBD1. The CDR3 loop spans 15 amino acids. Germline trimming cut 5 bases from V and 6 bases from J; bases unmatched to any gene: 8.

The chain has TRBV19 and TRBJ2-3; TRBD1 is a possible D gene (5 bases). Germline-derived CDR1 and CDR2 are LNHDA and SQIVND (reference sequence). Trimming took 2 bases from V and 2 from J, leaving 11 bases between them. The CDR3 totals 15 residues. CDR3 loop: CASSIQGLPTDTQYF. The DNA for the CDR3 is TGTGCCAGTAGTATACAGGGTCTTCCCACAGATACGCAGTATTTT.

V and J are TRBV7-9 and TRBJ2-2; D gene ambiguous. The CDR3 covers 16 residues. Deletions cut 1 base from V and 2 bases from J, with 11 bases between. Germline V gene sequence: CDR1 SEHNR, CDR2 FQNEAQ (reference sequence). As DNA, the CDR3 is TGTGCCAGCAGCTTAGGGTCGCGGAAAAACACCGGGGAGCTGTTTTTT. Translation gives CASSLGSRKNTGELFF.

The chain recombines TRBV28 with TRBJ1-5; TRBD1 matches at 10 bases. Trimming at V came to 6 bases and at J to 1 base, leaving 9 bases not matched to a gene. Germline CDR1 MDHEN, CDR2 SYDVKM. The length of the CDR3 is 17 residues. The CDR3, as DNA: TGTGCCAGCAGAGACGGACAGGGGGTTAGGAGCAATCAGCCCCAGCATTTT. The encoded protein is CASRDGQGVRSNQPQHF. The full variable domain, with the rest looked up from reference TRBV28 and TRBJ1-5, is DVKVTQSSRYLVKRTGEKVFLECVQDMDHENMFWYRQDPGLGLRLIYFSYDVKMKEKGDIPEGYSVSREKKERFSLILESASTNQTSMYLCASRDGQGVRSNQPQHFGDGTRLSIL.

The table lists this clonotype with a few counts. CDR3 region: CASSLQASGGGETQYF. The DNA of the CDR3 is TGCGCCAGCAGCCTCCAGGCCAGCGGGGGTGGTGAGACCCAGTACTTC. This chain joins TRBV4-3 and TRBJ2-5; TRBD2 aligns across 8 bases. This CDR3 comprises 16 residues. Germline-derived CDR1 and CDR2 are LGHNA and YSLEER. J was trimmed by 5 bases and V by 4 bases; bases with no gene match: 12.

The V call is TRBV7-9, the J call TRBJ1-2; no clear D gene. The CDR3 is 13 amino acids. V was clipped by 5 bases and J by 5 bases, with 12 bases between them. Looked up from germline, CDR1 is SEHNR and CDR2 is FQNEAQ (reference sequence). In DNA form, the CDR3 reads TGTGCCAGCAGCCATAGTTCTGGGTATGGCTACACCTTC. Protein sequence: CASSHSSGYGYTF.

The chain combines TRBV20-1 with TRBJ2-1, with D possibly being TRBD2 (5 bases). The V end was cut by 6 bases, the J end by 4 bases, with 16 bases between. Germline CDR1 and CDR2: DFQATT and SNEGSKA (reference sequence). This CDR3 is 14 amino acids long. Written as DNA, the CDR3 is TGCAGTGCCCAGACGGGTGGGAGTTACAATGAGCAGTTCTTC. This codes for CSAQTGGSYNEQFF.

A remark on this clonotype: A single base separates this from a much larger clone, so it may be a read error. The conserved phenylalanine or tryptophan is not found at the CDR3 terminus, so this likely reflects a read error. The chain links TRBV5-6 to TRBJ1-2; 9 nucleotides agree with TRBD1. The CDR3 loop spans 15 amino acids. Germline CDR1 reads SGHDT; CDR2 reads YYEEEE. V was pared by 0 bases and J by 7 bases, with 7 bases of the junction left unmatched. The chain's CDR3 is CASSLGGTGPFGYTC. CDR3 sequence (DNA): TGTGCCAGCAGCTTGGGTGGGACAGGGCCCTTTGGCTACACCTGC.

A word on this clonotype: One end of the junction varies from germline; a read error may be responsible. The CDR3 coding sequence is TGTGCCAGCAGGTGGACAGGACAAGAGAACCAGTACTTC. Translating gives CASRWTGQENQYF. The V gene is TRBV12-3 or TRBV12-4, the J gene TRBJ2-5; 7 nucleotides line up with TRBD1. The CDR3 is 13 amino acids.

This clonotype showed up just a few times. The V gene is TRBV4-3, the J gene TRBJ2-3; 12 nucleotides line up with TRBD2. Germline CDR1 and CDR2: LGHNA and YSLEER. The CDR3 contains 18 residues. With 2 bases clipped from V and 4 bases from J, the junction kept 10 bases outside the gene matches. The CDR3 sequence is CASSQQWTSGVGADTQYF. Here the CDR3 DNA reads TGCGCCAGCAGCCAACAATGGACTAGCGGGGTCGGGGCAGATACGCAGTATTTT.

This clonotype was seen only a few times. This chain links TRBV5-5 with TRBJ2-7, with a weak D call TRBD1 (6 bases). The CDR3 is 16 amino acids. Germline-derived CDR1 and CDR2 are SGHKS and YYEKEE (reference sequence). Trimming removed 0 bases at V and 6 bases at J, with 19 bases between. CDR3 sequence: CASSLARGIGSSEQYF. The CDR3 region has the DNA TGTGCCAGCAGCTTGGCCAGGGGAATTGGGAGCTCCGAGCAGTACTTC. The entire variable domain, with the rest obtained from reference TRBV5-5 and TRBJ2-7, is as follows: DAGVTQSPTHLIKTRGQQVTLRCSPISGHKSVSWYQQVLGQGPQFIFQYYEKEERGRGNFPDRFSARQFPNYSSELNVNALLLGDSALYLCASSLARGIGSSEQYFGPGTRLTVT.

This clonotype appeared a few times. The genes are TRBV10-3 and TRBJ2-3, with D possibly TRBD1 on 6 matching bases. In germline, CDR1 is ENHRY, CDR2 SYGVKD. The CDR3 contains 16 residues. The V and J ends lost 3 bases and 4 bases respectively, with 17 bases between them. The CDR3 nucleotides are TGTGCCATCAGTGACCCCGGCTTGGGGGCGGCAGATACGCAGTATTTT. It yields the protein CAISDPGLGAADTQYF.

The rearrangement uses TRBV28 and TRBJ2-7; D might be TRBD1 (6 bases). From germline, CDR1 is MDHEN and CDR2 SYDVKM. This CDR3 region has 15 residues. The ends were cut back, 2 bases at V and 0 bases at J, with 11 bases in the middle. CDR3 coding DNA: TGTGCCAGCAGTTTAAGGGGGATGTACTCCTACGAGCAGTACTTC. It yields the protein CASSLRGMYSYEQYF.

A single count supports this clonotype. In this CDR3 the conserved last residue, phenylalanine or tryptophan, is missing, so a read error is likely. The chain recombines TRBV3-1 with TRBJ1-1, with D perhaps TRBD1 (6 bases). The CDR3 runs to 14 residues. Per germline, CDR1 LGHDT and CDR2 YNNKEL (reference sequence). Trimming stripped 1 base from V and 8 bases from J, with 14 bases between. Here the CDR3 reads CASSQVVGQREAFC. The CDR3 DNA reads as TGTGCCAGCAGCCAAGTTGTGGGACAACGCGAAGCTTTCTGT.

This clonotype was observed at least ten times. The chain combines TRBV12-3 or TRBV12-4 with TRBJ1-2; D is undetermined. The CDR3 extends over 13 amino acids. V was cut by 5 bases and J by 4 bases, with 11 bases left in between. CDR3 DNA sequence: TGTGCCAGCAGTAGCGGGAGGAGCTATGGCTACACCTTC. Protein product: CASSSGRSYGYTF.

This clonotype was observed at least ten times. The chain joins TRBV12-3 or TRBV12-4 to TRBJ1-6, with D perhaps TRBD1 (6 bases). This CDR3 contains 12 residues. V dropped 3 bases and J dropped 14 bases, with 11 bases sitting between them. Here the CDR3 reads CASSLGQGTLHF. In nucleotides, the CDR3 is TGTGCCAGCAGTTTGGGGCAGGGGACCCTCCACTTT.

The chain has TRBV7-8 and TRBJ2-5; TRBD2 might be the D (6 bases). Germline lookup yields CDR1 SGHVS and CDR2 FQNEAQ. V lost 1 base and J 5 bases, leaving 14 bases between the germline ends. The CDR3 sequence is 15 residues long. This CDR3 is CASSLVWAGTETQYF. The CDR3, as DNA: TGTGCCAGCAGCTTAGTATGGGCAGGGACTGAGACCCAGTACTTC.

This clonotype has a count of ten or more. The V call is TRBV5-1, the J call TRBJ2-2, with TRBD1 identical over 7 bases. The CDR3 is made up of 14 amino acids. V dropped 4 bases and J dropped 4; count of bases not matched to a gene: 4. From germline, CDR1 is SGHRS and CDR2 YFSETQ. The CDR3: CASSTGQATGELFF. The CDR3 DNA follows: TGCGCCAGCAGCACCGGACAGGCCACCGGGGAGCTGTTTTTT.

This clonotype was seen only a few times. The chain joins TRBV7-9 to TRBJ1-4; no reliable D call. Germline CDR1 is SEHNR and CDR2 is FQNEAQ (reference sequence). The CDR3 spans 14 residues. The V end was cut by 1 base, the J end by 4 bases, with 7 bases between. The CDR3: CASSLDGHNEKLFF. CDR3 bases: TGTGCCAGCAGCTTAGATGGGCATAATGAAAAACTGTTTTTT.

This chain uses TRBV19 with TRBJ2-2; possible D gene TRBD1, 6 bases. V lost 6 bases and J 2 bases, leaving 10 bases between the germline ends. Germline CDR1 and CDR2: LNHDA and SQIVND (reference sequence). This CDR3 has 14 residues. DNA of the CDR3: TGTGCCAGTAGAACCGGGACAAACACCGGGGAGCTGTTTTTT. Its translation: CASRTGTNTGELFF. Complete variable domain (other parts from reference TRBV19 and TRBJ2-2): DGGITQSPKYLFRKEGQNVTLSCEQNLNHDAMYWYRQDPGQGLRLIYYSQIVNDFQKGDIAEGYSVSREKKESFPLTVTSAQKNPTAFYLCASRTGTNTGELFFGEGSRLTVL.

This clonotype was recorded only once. CDR3 coding DNA: TGTGCCGGACTAGCGGGAGCGGGAACGCAGTATTTT. Amino acids: CAGLAGAGTQYF. The V and J genes are TRBV7-9 and TRBJ2-3; 13 bases agree with TRBD2. Germline V gives CDR1 SEHNR, CDR2 FQNEAQ (reference sequence). This CDR3 is built from 12 residues. V trimming: 11 bases; J trimming: 9 bases; junction bases outside the gene matches: 5.